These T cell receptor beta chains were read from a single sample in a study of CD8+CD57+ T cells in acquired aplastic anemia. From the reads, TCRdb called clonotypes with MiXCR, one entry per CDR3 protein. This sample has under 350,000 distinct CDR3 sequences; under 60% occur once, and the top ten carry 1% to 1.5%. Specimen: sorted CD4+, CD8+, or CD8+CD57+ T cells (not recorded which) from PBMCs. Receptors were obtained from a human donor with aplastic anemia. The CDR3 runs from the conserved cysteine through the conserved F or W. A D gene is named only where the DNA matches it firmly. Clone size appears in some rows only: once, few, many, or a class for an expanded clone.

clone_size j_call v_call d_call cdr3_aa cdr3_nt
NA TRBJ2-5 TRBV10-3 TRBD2 CAISDSAGGRETQYF TGTGCCATCAGTGACTCCGCGGGAGGACGAGAGACCCAGTACTTC
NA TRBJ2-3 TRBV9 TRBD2 CASSVKLAVTEDTQYF TGTGCCAGCAGCGTGAAACTAGCGGTTACGGAAGATACGCAGTATTTT
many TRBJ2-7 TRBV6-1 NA CASSFAQGSEQYF TGTGCCAGCAGTTTCGCCCAGGGTTCCGAGCAGTACTTC
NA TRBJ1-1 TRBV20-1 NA CSARDLEAQGTEAFF TGCAGTGCTAGAGATCTTGAGGCCCAGGGAACTGAAGCTTTCTTT
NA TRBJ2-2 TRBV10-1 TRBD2 CASSTLAANTGELFF TGCGCCAGCAGTACACTAGCGGCGAACACCGGGGAGCTGTTTTTT
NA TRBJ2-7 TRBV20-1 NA CSARAAELLEQYF TGCAGTGCGAGAGCAGCGGAATTGCTAGAGCAGTACTTC
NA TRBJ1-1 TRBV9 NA CASSTRSLNTEAFF TGTGCCAGCAGCACCCGTTCCTTGAACACTGAAGCTTTCTTT
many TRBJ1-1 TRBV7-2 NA CASSPGPSNEAFF TGTGCCAGCAGCCCAGGGCCTAGCAACGAAGCTTTCTTT
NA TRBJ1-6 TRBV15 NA CATSNDPNSPLHF TGTGCCACCAGCAATGATCCTAACTCACCCCTCCACTTT
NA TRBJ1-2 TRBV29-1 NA CSVRTVVGYGYTF TGCAGCGTCCGGACAGTCGTGGGCTATGGCTACACCTTC
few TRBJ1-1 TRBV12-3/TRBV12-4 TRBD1 CASRITGGSNTEAFF TGTGCCAGCAGAATTACAGGGGGCTCGAACACTGAAGCTTTCTTT
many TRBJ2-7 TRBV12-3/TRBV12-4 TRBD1 CASSFEDRYEQYF TGTGCCAGCAGTTTCGAGGACAGGTACGAGCAGTACTTC
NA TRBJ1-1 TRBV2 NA CASRDSNTEAFF TGTGCCAGCAGGGACAGCAACACTGAAGCTTTCTTT
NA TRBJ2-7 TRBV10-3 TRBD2 CAISESSGVGLSVDEQYF TGTGCCATCAGTGAGTCTAGCGGGGTAGGTCTTTCTGTCGACGAGCAGTACTTC